This entry lists 10 T cell receptor beta chains sequenced from one sample in a study of T-cell reconstitution after alpha-beta-depleted transplantation in children. As it was prepared, the TCRbeta library received unique molecular identifiers. MiXCR, applied by TCRdb to the PCR reads, yields one record per CDR3 protein. This repertoire shows about 980,000 distinct CDR3 sequences, about 29% found once; its top ten account for under 30%. Sequencing used PBMCs, mostly from graft donor cells, obtained 360 days after TCRalphabeta/CD19-depleted stem cell transplant. These receptors were obtained from a boy less than two years old who had a stem cell transplant for SCID, so the T cells may come from the graft donor.

The chain combines TRBV29-1 with TRBJ2-1; TRBD2 matches 11 bases. Germline V CDR1 and CDR2: SQVTM, ANQGSEA. The CDR3 runs 14 residues. The ends lost 5 bases at V and 4 bases at J; junction bases unmatched: 4. The CDR3 coding sequence is TGCAGCGTTCGTAGCGGGGGGGCTTACAATGAGCAGTTCTTC. It yields the protein CSVRSGGAYNEQFF.

The chain combines TRBV4-1 with TRBJ2-2; D unclear. Trimming left V 0 bases short and J 6 bases short, with 14 bases between. This CDR3 contains 16 residues. Germline V gene sequence: CDR1 MGHRA, CDR2 YSYEKL. CDR3 sequence reads: CASSQEAGRMPGELFF. CDR3 bases: TGCGCCAGCAGCCAAGAGGCAGGACGAATGCCCGGGGAGCTGTTTTTT.

This clonotype appeared a few times. V is TRBV9 and J is TRBJ2-2; D gene unclear. With 0 bases removed from V and 3 bases from J, the gap between germline ends came to 6 bases. In germline, CDR1 is SGDLS, CDR2 YYNGEE. This CDR3 contains 14 residues. In DNA form, the CDR3 reads TGTGCCAGCAGCGTAGTGGATTACACCGGGGAGCTGTTTTTT. Translation: CASSVVDYTGELFF.

V usage is TRBV20-1 and J usage is TRBJ1-6; D uncertain. CDR3 length equals 14 residues. The germline CDR1 and CDR2 sequences are DFQATT and SNEGSKA (reference sequence). V was clipped by 0 bases and J by 9 bases, with 12 bases between them. The DNA for the CDR3 is TGCAGTGCTAGAGACACGTTTTCCGGTTCACCCCTCCACTTT. The encoded protein is CSARDTFSGSPLHF.

The chain carries TRBV20-1 and TRBJ1-5; the D gene is possibly TRBD1 (5 bases). V dropped 1 base and J dropped 2 bases, with 9 bases sitting between them. This CDR3 has 14 residues. In germline, CDR1 is DFQATT, CDR2 SNEGSKA (reference sequence). The CDR3 protein is CSARGGEGNQPQHF. In nucleotides, the CDR3 is TGCAGTGCTAGAGGAGGGGAGGGCAATCAGCCCCAGCATTTT.

The chain has TRBV20-1 and TRBJ2-1; D is undetermined. The germline V gene encodes CDR1 DFQATT and CDR2 SNEGSKA (reference sequence). The V end lost 5 bases, the J end lost 5 bases, and 19 bases lay between the germline ends. The CDR3 extends over 15 amino acids. The CDR3 region has the DNA TGCAGTGCTCTAAGACTTGGGCCTCCAAACAATGAGCAGTTCTTC. Translating it yields CSALRLGPPNNEQFF.

This clonotype was seen a handful of times. V usage is TRBV5-1 and J usage is TRBJ2-7; TRBD1 is a possible D gene (6 bases). V lost 0 bases and J lost 6, with 16 bases in between. The length of the CDR3 is 15 residues. Looked up from germline, CDR1 is SGHRS and CDR2 is YFSETQ. CDR3 DNA: TGCGCCAGCAGCTTGGTAACAGGGTTCTACACCGAGCAGTACTTC. It encodes CASSLVTGFYTEQYF.

This clonotype was observed a few times. CDR3 region: CASSFPTSGVLGEQFF. In DNA form, the CDR3 reads TGTGCCAGCAGTTTCCCAACTAGCGGGGTACTGGGTGAGCAGTTCTTC. This sequence joins TRBV28 and TRBJ2-1; TRBD2 aligns across 10 bases. V was clipped by 3 bases and J by 9 bases; unmatched bases: 11. The CDR3 contains 16 residues. Germline values: CDR1 MDHEN, CDR2 SYDVKM.

The rearrangement joins TRBV5-1 to TRBJ2-1; D possibly corresponds to TRBD1 (5 bases). Trimming cost V 4 bases and J 6 bases, with 17 bases left between them. There are 15 residues in the CDR3. Germline V CDR1 and CDR2: SGHRS, YFSETQ. The CDR3 loop reads CASSPTLGLPNEQFF. CDR3 bases: TGCGCCAGCAGCCCCACCCTGGGGCTCCCCAATGAGCAGTTCTTC.

The CDR3 DNA is TGTGCCAGCAGCCATGATCCCACGGCGGGGCGGGAGACCCAGTACTTC. Amino acids: CASSHDPTAGRETQYF. This chain joins TRBV4-2 and TRBJ2-5; the D gene is possibly TRBD2 (6 bases). V gave up 3 bases and J gave up 5 bases, with 19 bases separating them. This CDR3 comprises 16 residues. Germline CDR1 is LGHNA and CDR2 is YNFKEQ.